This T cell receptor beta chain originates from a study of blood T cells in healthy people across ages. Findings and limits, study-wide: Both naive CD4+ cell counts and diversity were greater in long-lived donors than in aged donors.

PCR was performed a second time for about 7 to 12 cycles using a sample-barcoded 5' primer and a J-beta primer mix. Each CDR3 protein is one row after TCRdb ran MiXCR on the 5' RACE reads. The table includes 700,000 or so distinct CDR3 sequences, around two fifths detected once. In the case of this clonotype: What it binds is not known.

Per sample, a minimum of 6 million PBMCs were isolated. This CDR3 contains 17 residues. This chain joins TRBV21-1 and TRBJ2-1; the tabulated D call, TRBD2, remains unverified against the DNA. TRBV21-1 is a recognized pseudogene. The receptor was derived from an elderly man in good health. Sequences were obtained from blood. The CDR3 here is CASSKGLAGGPDNEQFF. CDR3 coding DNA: TGTGCCAGCAGCAAGGGACTAGCGGGAGGGCCTGACAATGAGCAGTTCTTC.